These 20 T cell receptor beta chains were sequenced from one sample in a study of PD-1 blockade in classical Hodgkin lymphoma (dated by TCRdb to the early 2020s). Preparation of the library involved the immunoSEQ multiplex PCR assay. TCRdb carries this immuneACCESS record with in-frame sequences only. Its versions omit some clonotypes, under half of them owing to an unresolved V gene in the studies checked, with the rest unexplained. This sample lists 95,000 or so clones; roughly 83% were detected once. The top ten clonotypes cover 12% of the sample. Taken with the paper, the label for time point translates to: cycle 1 day 1 (C1D1), immediately before nivolumab initiation. All trial patients had relapsed after autologous stem cell transplantation, with cohorts A, B and C differing in prior brentuximab vedotin exposure. Sequencing used peripheral blood mononuclear cells (PBMCs), obtained at baseline. Receptors originate from a human donor with classical Hodgkin lymphoma.

The chain uses TRBV2 and TRBJ2-7; 10 nucleotides align to TRBD2. CDR1 is SNHLY, CDR2 FYNNEI, per germline. The CDR3 is 15 amino acids. Trimming cost V 4 bases and J 8 bases; bases outside gene matches: 11. Here the CDR3 reads CASSASSGSLGKQYF. The CDR3, as DNA: TGTGCCAGCAGTGCATCTAGCGGGAGTCTCGGCAAGCAGTACTTC. Looking up the rest from reference TRBV2 and TRBJ2-7 gives the full variable domain: EPEVTQTPSHQVTQMGQEVILRCVPISNHLYFYWYRQILGQKVEFLVSFYNNEISEKSEIFDDQFSVERPDGSNFTLKIRSTKLEDSAMYFCASSASSGSLGKQYFGPGTRLTVT.

The V gene is TRBV7-3, the J gene TRBJ2-1, with D possibly called TRBD1 or TRBD2 (5 bases each). Germline V lookup: CDR1 SGHTA, CDR2 FQGTGA. The length of the CDR3 is 14 residues. Trimming left V 1 base short and J 8 bases short, with 12 bases between. CDR3 DNA sequence: TGTGCCAGCAGCTTAAAGAGGGGTAGCGATGAGCAGTTCTTC. As protein: CASSLKRGSDEQFF.

This clone occurred many times. The chain is built from TRBV6-5 and TRBJ2-7, with 13 bases identical to TRBD2. The germline V gene has CDR1 MNHEY and CDR2 SVGAGI. This CDR3 has 15 residues. J gave up 5 bases and V 0 bases, and 1 base lay outside the gene matches. CDR3 amino acids: CASSYSGLAGDEQYF. In nucleotides, the CDR3 is TGTGCCAGCAGTTACTCCGGACTAGCGGGAGACGAGCAGTACTTC.

This clone showed up just a few times. The genes are TRBV28 and TRBJ2-3; 8 nucleotides agree with TRBD2. The CDR3 loop spans 17 amino acids. Losses at the gene ends were 3 bases for V and 3 bases for J; bases not matched to a gene: 11. CDR1 is MDHEN, CDR2 SYDVKM, per germline. As DNA, the CDR3 is TGTGCCAGCAGTTTTAGCGGTAGGGGGACTAGAACAGATACGCAGTATTTT. Encoded protein: CASSFSGRGTRTDTQYF.

This clone was counted a single time. V is TRBV28 and J is TRBJ1-2; D is unresolved. This CDR3 has 10 amino acids. Trimming removed 6 bases from V and 8 bases from J, with 7 bases in between. Germline V CDR1 and CDR2: MDHEN, SYDVKM. This CDR3 reads CASSPPGYTF. CDR3 nucleotides: TGTGCCAGCAGCCCCCCCGGCTACACCTTC.

The CDR3 loop is CASSSVDRYNEQFF. The CDR3 bases are TGTGCCAGCAGCTCGGTAGACAGATACAATGAGCAGTTCTTC. This chain links TRBV7-6 with TRBJ2-1; weak D call: TRBD1 (5 bases). The CDR3 sequence is 14 residues long. With 4 bases removed from V and 4 bases from J, the gap between germline ends came to 11 bases. The V gene's germline CDR1 is SGHVS and CDR2 FNYEAQ.

In its sample, this clone was seen once. The identical CDR3 is also encoded by other nucleotide sequences in the sample. Written as DNA, the CDR3 is TGTGCCAGTAGTATTCCCTACAATGAGCAGTTCTTC. It yields the protein CASSIPYNEQFF. The V call is TRBV19, the J call TRBJ2-1; D not resolved. Trimming pared 3 bases from V and 2 bases from J, leaving 2 bases between. Germline CDR1 is LNHDA and CDR2 is SQIVND (reference sequence). The CDR3 sequence is 12 residues long.

The V call is TRBV9, the J call TRBJ2-7; tentatively, D is TRBD2 (6 bases). CDR1 is SGDLS, CDR2 YYNGEE, per germline. The CDR3 has 15 residues. V lost 2 bases, J lost 4 bases, and 16 bases lay in between. This chain's CDR3 is CASSVAGPQLYEQYF. The CDR3, as DNA: TGTGCCAGCAGCGTCGCGGGGCCGCAACTTTACGAGCAGTACTTC.

The genes are TRBV5-8 and TRBJ2-7; no clear D gene. Germline V lookup: CDR1 SGHTS, CDR2 YDEGEE. This CDR3 comprises 11 residues. Trimming shortened V by 0 bases and J by 3 bases, and 1 base separated the two germline ends. In DNA form, the CDR3 reads TGTGCCAGCAGCTTGGTCTACGAGCAGTACTTC. It is translated as CASSLVYEQYF. The entire variable domain, with the rest obtained from reference TRBV5-8 and TRBJ2-7, is as follows: EAGVTQSPTHLIKTRGQQATLRCSPISGHTSVYWYQQALGLGLQFLLWYDEGEERNRGNFPPRFSGRQFPNYSSELNVNALELEDSALYLCASSLVYEQYFGPGTRLTVT.

The chain employs TRBV5-1 and TRBJ1-3, with TRBD1 as a possible D gene (6 bases). There are 13 residues in the CDR3. The germline V gene encodes CDR1 SGHRS and CDR2 YFSETQ. Trimming left V 4 bases short and J 2 bases short, with 7 bases between. CDR3 coding DNA: TGCGCCAGCAGCCCAGGGGCTGGAAACACCATATATTTT. This codes for CASSPGAGNTIYF.

The rearrangement joins TRBV28 to TRBJ1-5, with no clear D. Germline lookup yields CDR1 MDHEN and CDR2 SYDVKM. The CDR3 totals 13 residues. Between the trimmed V and J ends, which lost 8 bases and 0 bases, there was a span of 8 bases. The CDR3 nucleotides are TGTGCCAGCCAACGCTATAGCAATCAGCCCCAGCATTTT. This sequence encodes CASQRYSNQPQHF.

The gene calls are TRBV5-4 and TRBJ1-1; the D is unclear. The V and J ends lost 3 bases and 1 base respectively, with 4 bases between them. The length of the CDR3 is 12 residues. Germline loops: CDR1 SGHNT, CDR2 YYREEE (reference sequence). Here the CDR3 reads CASSSRNTEAFF. CDR3 in DNA: TGTGCCAGCAGCTCCCGGAACACTGAAGCTTTCTTT.

The chain carries TRBV7-6 and TRBJ2-3; the D is unclear. Germline V gene lookup returns CDR1 SGHVS and CDR2 FNYEAQ. V lost 3 bases to trimming and J lost 7 bases, with 14 bases between them. The CDR3 is 14 amino acids. The CDR3 nucleotides read TGTGCCAGCAGCTTTTTAAATAATCCAAATACGCAGTATTTT. It is translated as CASSFLNNPNTQYF.

The chain is built from TRBV9 and TRBJ2-7; 13 bases are shared with TRBD2. Germline V gene lookup returns CDR1 SGDLS and CDR2 YYNGEE. The CDR3 runs 14 residues. J lost 6 bases, V lost 3 bases, and 3 bases had no gene match. The CDR3 DNA reads TGTGCCAGCAGCGCCTGGACTAGCGGGGGCGAGCAGTACTTC. It specifies CASSAWTSGGEQYF.

V and J are TRBV10-3 and TRBJ2-2; TRBD1 matches at 12 bases. The CDR3 totals 15 residues. V trimming: 7 bases; J trimming: 4 bases; junction bases outside the gene matches: 4. Germline V gene sequence: CDR1 ENHRY, CDR2 SYGVKD. CDR3 region: CAIKPGQGATGELFF. CDR3 DNA: TGTGCCATCAAACCGGGACAGGGGGCCACCGGGGAGCTGTTTTTT.

This clone was seen a few times. The V and J genes are TRBV6-6 and TRBJ2-2; a weak D match, TRBD2 (5 bases). The V end lost 0 bases, the J end lost 7 bases, and 15 bases lay between the germline ends. Per germline, CDR1 MNHNY and CDR2 SVGAGI (reference sequence). The CDR3 contains 16 residues. The CDR3 DNA reads as TGTGCCAGCAGTTACTCGAAGGGTTCGGGGAGCGGGGAGCTGTTTTTT. As protein: CASSYSKGSGSGELFF.

The chain joins TRBV11-2 to TRBJ2-7; no clear D gene. Per the germline V gene, CDR1 is SGHAT and CDR2 is FQNNGV. V was clipped by 5 bases and J by 2 bases, with 13 bases between them. The length of the CDR3 is 14 residues. The chain's CDR3 is CASSPLSRTYEQYF. The CDR3 region has the DNA TGTGCCAGCAGCCCTTTATCCCGGACCTACGAGCAGTACTTC.

V and J are TRBV7-2 and TRBJ1-4; TRBD1 matches at 10 bases. Germline V gives CDR1 SGHTA, CDR2 FQGNSA. With V trimmed by 5 bases and J by 10 bases, 13 bases remained unmatched. This CDR3 spans 16 amino acids. CDR3 residues: CASSRGGGQGRPKLFF. The CDR3 bases are TGTGCCAGCAGCCGGGGTGGGGGACAGGGGCGGCCAAAACTGTTTTTT.

The V and J genes are TRBV7-7 and TRBJ2-5; D is unresolved. The CDR3 extends over 12 amino acids. Germline CDR1 and CDR2: SSHAT and FNYEAQ (reference sequence). The V end lost 5 bases, the J end lost 6 bases, and 10 bases lay between the germline ends. DNA of the CDR3: TGTGCCAGCAGCGATGGAAGGCAGACCCAGTACTTC. Protein product: CASSDGRQTQYF.

This clone appeared a single time. The chain couples TRBV5-1 to TRBJ2-7; TRBD1 might be the D (5 bases). This CDR3 has 12 residues. The germline V and J ends were trimmed by 2 bases and 7 bases, with 10 bases remaining between them. Germline lookup yields CDR1 SGHRS and CDR2 YFSETQ. CDR3 in amino acids: CASSFQGGEQYF. The CDR3 region has the DNA TGCGCCAGCAGCTTCCAGGGTGGAGAGCAGTACTTC.